Here is one TCR beta chain with its context. Its antigen is unknown. The source of the sample is a study of T cell responses to AZD1222 COVID-19 vaccine. Study-wide results and caveats: Among those given AZD1222, only five or six were seropositive at baseline. Most donors were white British and more were female, and clonal diversity was possibly underestimated. No repertoire was sampled before or during the peak T cell response, only after it.

Germline CDR1 reads LNHDA; CDR2 reads SQIVND (reference sequence). The CDR3 length is 11 residues. V lost 5 bases and J 5 bases, leaving 6 bases between the germline ends. Here immunoSEQ multiplex PCR was the method, and the copy in TCRdb shows in-frame clones only, minus some. Among more than 100,000 clones listed, more than 75% were seen once. The gene calls are TRBV19 and TRBJ1-2, with D possibly TRBD1 on 5 matching bases. This TCR was recovered from an adult in good health. The source was peripheral blood, collected on day 0 of AZD1222 vaccination. The CDR3: CASSWGYGYTF. CDR3 coding DNA: TGTGCCAGTAGTTGGGGGTATGGCTACACCTTC.